Following are 24 T cell receptor beta chains from one sample sequenced in a study of blood T cell repertoires in COVID-19. Produced via immunoSEQ multiplex PCR; TCRdb's table is partial and in-frame only. The sample shows about 290,000 clones, around four fifths of them seen only once. Input material: peripheral blood. Source of these receptors: a woman aged 45-59 years with active or convalescent COVID-19.

The chain carries TRBV24-1 and TRBJ1-5; D might be TRBD1 (5 bases). Trimming removed 3 bases from V and 3 bases from J, with 14 bases in between. The CDR3 spans 16 residues. Germline CDR1 KGHDR, CDR2 SFDVKD. The CDR3 DNA is TGTGCCACCAGTGATCCGCGGAGGGGTTCCAATCAGCCCCAGCATTTT. As protein: CATSDPRRGSNQPQHF.

The chain recombines TRBV3-1 (or the pseudogene TRBV3-2) with TRBJ1-2; D unclear. This CDR3 contains 13 residues. CDR1 is LGHDT, CDR2 YNNKEL, per germline (reference sequence). Trimming stripped 0 bases from V and 7 bases from J, with 9 bases between. The chain's CDR3 is CASSQDLVGGYTF. The CDR3 bases are TGTGCCAGCAGCCAAGATCTCGTCGGTGGCTACACCTTC.

The chain combines TRBV10-3 with TRBJ1-2, with D tentatively TRBD1 (5 bases). CDR1 and CDR2 from the germline V gene are ENHRY and SYGVKD. V lost 7 bases, J lost 5 bases, and 14 bases lay in between. The CDR3 has 13 amino acids. CDR3 protein: CAIKGSGNYGYTF. The CDR3 DNA follows: TGTGCCATCAAGGGGTCAGGGAATTATGGCTACACCTTC.

This chain uses TRBV24-1 with TRBJ2-5; 8 bases align to TRBD2. V trimming: 3 bases; J trimming: 5 bases; junction bases outside the gene matches: 19. Germline CDR1 reads KGHDR; CDR2 reads SFDVKD. The CDR3 has 19 residues. The CDR3 loop is CATSDAAGSSSGGHETQYF. CDR3 in DNA: TGTGCCACCAGTGATGCCGCGGGGTCTTCCAGCGGGGGTCACGAGACCCAGTACTTC.

This chain joins TRBV28 and TRBJ1-1, with 9 bases aligning to TRBD1. V dropped 5 bases and J dropped 5; count of bases not matched to a gene: 6. This CDR3 is 14 amino acids long. Looked up from germline, CDR1 is MDHEN and CDR2 is SYDVKM. The CDR3 protein is CASSVGTGQTEAFF. CDR3 coding DNA: TGTGCCAGCAGTGTCGGGACAGGGCAAACTGAAGCTTTCTTT.

The genes are TRBV14 and TRBJ2-5, with D maybe TRBD2 (5 bases). CDR1 is SGHDN, CDR2 FVKESK, per germline. Trimming took 1 base from V and 7 from J, leaving 13 bases between them. CDR3 length: 14 residues. In DNA, the CDR3 is TGTGCCAGCAGCCAAGGGCCTGGAGGTAGGACCCAGTACTTC. Translation gives CASSQGPGGRTQYF.

This chain uses TRBV12-3 or TRBV12-4 with TRBJ1-2; 7 bases match TRBD1. Losses at the gene ends were 7 bases for V and 2 bases for J; bases not matched to a gene: 4. The CDR3 spans 13 residues. CDR3 sequence reads: CASIVTGNYGYTF. The CDR3 DNA reads as TGTGCCAGCATTGTGACAGGGAACTATGGCTACACCTTC.

The chain links TRBV2 to TRBJ2-5; D is perhaps TRBD2 (5 bases). Trimming shortened V by 8 bases and J by 4 bases, and 26 bases separated the two germline ends. The CDR3 contains 17 residues. Germline CDR1 reads SNHLY; CDR2 reads FYNNEI. The CDR3 spells CASSRIWSSNRLETQYF. CDR3 DNA sequence: TGTGCCAGCTCGCGAATTTGGTCTAGCAATAGATTAGAGACCCAGTACTTC.

The gene calls are TRBV24-1 and TRBJ1-4; D is uncertain. Trimming removed 5 bases from V and 7 bases from J, with 10 bases in between. This CDR3 contains 13 residues. The V gene's germline CDR1 is KGHDR and CDR2 SFDVKD. The CDR3 spells CATSVSGSEKLFF. For the CDR3, the DNA is TGTGCCACCAGTGTTTCGGGTAGTGAAAAACTGTTTTTT.

V and J are TRBV23-1 and TRBJ2-1; 7 nucleotides align to TRBD1. TRBV23-1 is filed as an ORF, its function uncertain. Losses at the gene ends were 4 bases for V and 9 bases for J; bases not matched to a gene: 12. The CDR3 totals 15 residues. CDR3 bases: TGCGCCAGCAGTCCCTCGGGGACAGCTGATGTTGAGCAGTTCTTC. Translated: CASSPSGTADVEQFF.

The CDR3 DNA is TGTGCCAGCTCACCACCAGACAGGGATGAGCAGTTCTTC. Amino acids: CASSPPDRDEQFF. The gene calls are TRBV18 and TRBJ2-1; 7 bases are a match to TRBD1. CDR1 and CDR2 from the germline V gene are KGHSH and LQKENI. CDR3 length: 13 amino acids. Losses at the gene ends were 0 bases for V and 8 bases for J; bases not matched to a gene: 1.

This chain connects TRBV5-1 to TRBJ2-3, with 10 bases matching TRBD1. This CDR3 contains 15 residues. V was pared by 4 bases and J by 5 bases, with 7 bases of the junction left unmatched. In germline, CDR1 is SGHRS, CDR2 YFSETQ. In DNA, the CDR3 is TGCGCCAGCAGCCCTGACAGGGGGCTTGGAGATACGCAGTATTTT. This encodes CASSPDRGLGDTQYF.

This clone appeared a few times. This chain uses TRBV12-3 or TRBV12-4 with TRBJ1-3; D ambiguous. V lost 7 bases to trimming and J lost 6 bases, with 13 bases between them. The CDR3 contains 13 residues. The CDR3 here is CASTQAPANTIYF. Written as DNA, the CDR3 is TGTGCCAGCACCCAAGCTCCCGCAAACACCATATATTTT.

The V gene is TRBV20-1, the J gene TRBJ2-7; D is undetermined. V lost 3 bases to trimming and J lost 2 bases, with 8 bases between them. Germline assignment: CDR1 DFQATT and CDR2 SNEGSKA (reference sequence). The CDR3 is made up of 12 amino acids. The CDR3 loop is CSASMAAYEQYF. DNA for the CDR3: TGCAGTGCTAGTATGGCGGCCTACGAGCAGTACTTC.

CDR3 protein: CSADRGPTEAFF. In DNA, the CDR3 is TGCAGCGCCGACAGGGGGCCAACTGAAGCTTTCTTT. The chain uses TRBV29-1 and TRBJ1-1; 10 bases are shared with TRBD1. J lost 5 bases, V lost 7 bases, and 4 bases had no gene match. This CDR3 has 12 residues. CDR1 and CDR2 from the germline V gene are SQVTM and ANQGSEA.

The chain combines TRBV27 with TRBJ1-5; 8 bases are shared with TRBD1. This CDR3 spans 15 amino acids. Germline CDR1 is MNHEY and CDR2 is SMNVEV (reference sequence). The ends lost 7 bases at V and 5 bases at J; junction bases unmatched: 10. This CDR3 is CASKPYAGGYQPQHF. DNA for the CDR3: TGTGCCAGCAAGCCCTATGCAGGGGGCTATCAGCCCCAGCATTTT.

The rearrangement links TRBV6-5 to TRBJ1-5, with D maybe TRBD1 (6 bases). Trimming left V 4 bases short and J 3 bases short, with 13 bases between. The CDR3 has 15 amino acids. Germline CDR1 is MNHEY and CDR2 is SVGAGI. The DNA for the CDR3 is TGTGCCAGCAGTTTATCGACAGGCCTCAATCAGCCCCAGCATTTT. Translated, it gives CASSLSTGLNQPQHF.

This chain uses TRBV24-1 with TRBJ2-1; 8 nucleotides line up with TRBD1. The ends lost 4 bases at V and 6 bases at J; junction bases unmatched: 7. This CDR3 spans 15 amino acids. Germline CDR1 KGHDR, CDR2 SFDVKD. The CDR3 DNA reads as TGTGCCACCAGTGACCCCTGGACAGGGCGCAATGAGCAGTTCTTC. Its protein product is CATSDPWTGRNEQFF.

The V gene is TRBV19, the J gene TRBJ1-2, with 7 nucleotides matching TRBD1. V dropped 3 bases and J dropped 2; count of bases not matched to a gene: 9. From germline, CDR1 is LNHDA and CDR2 SQIVND (reference sequence). The CDR3 runs to 16 residues. CDR3 nucleotide sequence: TGTGCCAGTAGTATGGGCTACAGGGGCTCGAACTATGGCTACACCTTC. As protein: CASSMGYRGSNYGYTF.

The chain recombines TRBV2 with TRBJ1-5, with TRBD1 matching 8 bases. The CDR3 covers 16 residues. Germline values: CDR1 SNHLY, CDR2 FYNNEI. The junction had 8 bases not matched to a gene; V was cut back by 5 bases and J by 2 bases. CDR3 in amino acids: CASSSRTGNGNQPQHF. The CDR3 DNA follows: TGTGCCAGCAGTTCAAGGACAGGGAATGGCAATCAGCCCCAGCATTTT.

This clone was observed once. The V call is TRBV18, the J call TRBJ2-3, with D possibly TRBD2 on 6 matching bases. The CDR3 is made up of 16 amino acids. Germline V gives CDR1 KGHSH, CDR2 LQKENI. V shed 0 bases and J shed 8 bases, with 18 bases lying between them. The CDR3 region is CASSPPGRGTPSTQYF. DNA for the CDR3: TGTGCCAGCTCACCACCCGGGCGCGGGACCCCCTCTACGCAGTATTTT.

The rearrangement uses TRBV9 and TRBJ2-7, with a tentative D call TRBD2 (5 bases). CDR1 is SGDLS and CDR2 is YYNGEE in the germline V gene. V lost 2 bases to trimming and J lost 2 bases, with 11 bases between them. The CDR3 covers 14 residues. This CDR3 is CASSVQEAPYEQYF. CDR3 nucleotides: TGTGCCAGCAGCGTTCAGGAGGCCCCCTACGAGCAGTACTTC. The entire variable domain, with the rest obtained from reference TRBV9 and TRBJ2-7, is as follows: DSGVTQTPKHLITATGQRVTLRCSPRSGDLSVYWYQQSLDQGLQFLIQYYNGEERAKGNILERFSAQQFPDLHSELNLSSLELGDSALYFCASSVQEAPYEQYFGPGTRLTVT.

This clone was found once. The J gene is TRBJ1-1, the V gene TRBV19, with D unclear. The V gene lost 3 bases and the J gene lost 1 base, with 33 bases spanning the gap. The CDR3 totals 22 residues. Germline CDR1 LNHDA, CDR2 SQIVND (reference sequence). CDR3 sequence (DNA): TGTGCCAGTAGTATCAGGCTTCAAGAGATGAGGATACGCCAGACTAAGAACACTGAAGCTTTCTTT. Translation: CASSIRLQEMRIRQTKNTEAFF.

This clone was counted a few times. The chain recombines TRBV7-8 with TRBJ1-6; weak D call: TRBD1 (5 bases). Germline CDR1 reads SGHVS; CDR2 reads FQNEAQ. The length of the CDR3 is 15 residues. V was cut by 4 bases and J by 7 bases, with 14 bases left in between. CDR3 sequence: CASSSGLAGNSPLHF. The CDR3 DNA follows: TGTGCCAGCAGCTCAGGCCTGGCAGGGAATTCACCCCTCCACTTT. The whole variable domain, filled in from reference TRBV7-8 and TRBJ1-6, reads GAGVSQSPRYKVAKRGQDVALRCDPISGHVSLFWYQQALGQGPEFLTYFQNEAQLDKSGLPSDRFFAERPEGSVSTLKIQRTQQEDSAVYLCASSSGLAGNSPLHFGNGTRLTVT.